The T cell receptor beta chain described here comes from a study of T cells expressing NK-cell markers. In the study overall: Out of eight donors sequenced, seven tested HCMV-seropositive and the remaining one seronegative.

Study outcomes and limitations: Certain NKG2C+ T cell clones were expanded, and their HCMV specificity remained unclear. In a few donors, these clonotypes also led the CD3+CD56-NKG2C+ fraction.

Turning to this clonotype: Its target is not known.

For TCR beta, cDNA was produced by 5'RACE template switching with UMIs. TCRdb reprocessed the 5' RACE reads and stores each CDR3 protein as one record, lacking DNA. The listing records 350,000 to 400,000 distinct CDR3 sequences. This CDR3 has 16 residues. The V gene's germline CDR1 is SGHVS and CDR2 FNYEAQ. Sequenced material: blood T cells: a sorted CD56 or NKG2C T cell subset, CD4+ or CD8+ T cells, or bulk PBMC T cells (not recorded which). The origin of this receptor is a woman aged 45-59 years in good health. The chain joins TRBV7-6 to TRBJ1-6; TCRdb's assignment of TRBD1 cannot be checked, as there is no DNA. CDR3 protein: CASSLGWTGENSPLHF.